This TCR beta chain comes out of a study of blood T cell repertoires in COVID-19. Assay used: immunoSEQ multiplex PCR; TCRdb lists only in-frame clones, some missing. The sample gives 100,000 to 150,000 clones, approximately 74% of which show up once; 1.9% is in the top ten. The CDR3 length is 12 residues. The germline V gene has CDR1 SQVTM and CDR2 ANQGSEA. Between the trimmed V and J ends, which lost 4 bases and 5 bases, there was a span of 11 bases. The V call is TRBV29-1, the J call TRBJ2-5, with D possibly TRBD2 on 5 matching bases. Sequenced material: peripheral blood. This clonotype was sampled from a woman in her 70s with acute or convalescent COVID-19. CDR3 DNA sequence: TGCAGCGTTGGGACCGGGATGGAGACCCAGTACTTC. Amino acids: CSVGTGMETQYF.